This paragraph reports one T cell receptor beta chain. The antigen is not known. Germline loops: CDR1 MNHNS, CDR2 SASEGT. V lost 3 bases to trimming and J lost 0 bases; unmatched junction nucleotides: 2. CDR3 size: 15 residues. The data were taken from a study of graft-versus-host responses after intestinal transplantation. The overall study: Tacrolimus and steroids were given for around three years to all recipients after anti-thymocyte globulin induction.

Study conclusions and caveats: Those patients showing graft-donor T cell macrochimerism displayed high graft-versus-host to host-versus-graft clonal ratios in allografts.

The table came from immunoSEQ multiplex PCR; TCRdb's copy has only in-frame clones and leaves some out. The sample shows some 110,000 clones, approximately 84% of them seen only once. This rearrangement joins TRBV6-1 to TRBJ2-3; 8 nucleotides align to TRBD1. The sequences come from unstimulated CD4+ T cells sorted from spleen or lymph node cells, collected before intestinal transplant. This sequence originates from a human donor who received an intestinal transplant. The CDR3 loop reads CASSDRTGSTDTQYF. CDR3 sequence (DNA): TGTGCCAGCAGTGATCGGACAGGGAGCACAGATACGCAGTATTTT.